The following is a T cell receptor (beta chain) sequence with its context. The data stem from a study of blood T cell repertoires in COVID-19. Study at large: The cDNA or gDNA used as material had been derived from T cells, B-cell-depleted T cells, or PBMCs.

Original data processing: Reference gene primer amplification gave nucleated cell count estimates. The protocol was immunoSEQ multiplex PCR, while the TCRdb copy is restricted to in-frame clones and leaves out a portion. V, J and clone size derive from that table, while D and trimming were established from the DNA sequence. Of approximately 50,000 clones in the sample, 75% to 90% are singletons; the top ten hold 4.5% to 6%. This CDR3 region has 11 residues. Germline V gene sequence: CDR1 LNHDA, CDR2 SQIVND (reference sequence). V gave up 8 bases and J gave up 9 bases, with 11 bases separating them. Sequencing was carried out using peripheral blood. This receptor was obtained from a human donor in a cohort sampled during active COVID-19. The gene calls are TRBV19 and TRBJ2-1; the D is unclear. The CDR3 loop reads CASASRLEQFF. In DNA form, the CDR3 reads TGTGCCAGTGCATCGCGGCTTGAGCAGTTCTTC.